This TCR beta chain was sequenced during a study of control samples from healthy donors and cancer patients (dated by TCRdb to about 2020). Comment on this clone: Its antigen specificity is not known. Base qualities were left out, and no much larger clone turns up one base away.

Libraries were prepared through the immunoSEQ multiplex PCR assay. TCRdb carries this immuneACCESS record with in-frame sequences only. Its versions omit some clonotypes, under half of them owing to an unresolved V gene in the studies checked, with the rest unexplained. The sample table shows about 410,000 clones, and around 90% are seen once. Jointly, the top ten make up 6% to 7% of the sample. CDR1 and CDR2, per the germline V gene, are SGHTA and FQGNSA. The CDR3, from cysteine to phenylalanine, totals 15 residues. Of all the DNA, just the CDR3 is kept, 45 bases in frame from base 1. V lost 3 bases and J lost 7 bases, and the count of bases not matched to a germline gene is 8.

Sequenced input: PBMCs. The TCR originated in a man aged 35-49 years with head and neck cancer. Recombination linked TRBV7-2 to TRBJ2-1, and TRBD2 aligns with 8 junction nucleotides. The CDR3 reads as follows: CASSFSGVIENEQFF. The nucleotide sequence reads as follows: TGTGCCAGCAGCTTTAGCGGGGTCATCGAAAATGAGCAGTTCTTC.